The sequence of this TCR beta chain was determined in a study of blood T cell repertoires in COVID-19. The data were produced by immunoSEQ multiplex PCR, yet TCRdb's version contains in-frame clones alone and is incomplete. The sample includes roughly 210,000 clones, about nine tenths seen only once; the top ten take about 1.8%. The CDR3 is 14 amino acids. V lost 1 base and J 5 bases, leaving 11 bases between the germline ends. From germline, CDR1 is SEHNR and CDR2 FQNEAQ (reference sequence). This chain joins TRBV7-9 and TRBJ1-2; D is undetermined. This receptor was identified in a man aged 70 or older with acute or convalescent COVID-19. The sample consisted of peripheral blood. CDR3 loop: CASSLVTEPYGYTF. DNA of the CDR3: TGTGCCAGCAGCTTAGTGACGGAGCCTTATGGCTACACCTTC. Supplemented by reference TRBV7-9 and TRBJ1-2, the full variable domain reads DTGVSQNPRHKITKRGQNVTFRCDPISEHNRLYWYRQTLGQGPEFLTYFQNEAQLEKSRLLSDRFSAERPKGSFSTLEIQRTEQGDSAMYLCASSLVTEPYGYTFGSGTRLTVV.